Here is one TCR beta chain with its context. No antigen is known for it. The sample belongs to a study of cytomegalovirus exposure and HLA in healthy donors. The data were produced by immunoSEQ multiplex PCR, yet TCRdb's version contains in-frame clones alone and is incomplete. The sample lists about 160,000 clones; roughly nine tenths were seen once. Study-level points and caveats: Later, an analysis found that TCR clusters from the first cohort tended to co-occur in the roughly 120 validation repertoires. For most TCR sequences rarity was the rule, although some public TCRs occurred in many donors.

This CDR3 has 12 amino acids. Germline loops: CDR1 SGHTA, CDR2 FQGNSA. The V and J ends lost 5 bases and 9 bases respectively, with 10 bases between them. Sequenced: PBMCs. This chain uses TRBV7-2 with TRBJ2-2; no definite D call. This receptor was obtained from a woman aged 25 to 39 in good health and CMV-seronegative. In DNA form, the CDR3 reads TGTGCCAGCAGCCCCGCGAGCAGGGAGCTGTTTTTT. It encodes CASSPASRELFF.